A selection of T cell receptor beta chains follows, all from one sample in a study of blood T cell repertoires in COVID-19. Only in-frame clones appear in the TCRdb table, and some are missing; sequencing was by immunoSEQ multiplex PCR. The sample consists of about 70,000 clones, 86% of them appearing once. Sample: peripheral blood. The receptor set was obtained from a human donor in a cohort sampled during active COVID-19. Both conserved end residues are part of each CDR3. The D gene is left open where the match is weak. Expanded clones are given a class, and other clones once, few, many or no size at all.

v_call: TRBV28
j_call: TRBJ1-1
clone_size: NA
d_call: TRBD1
cdr3_nt: TGTGCCAGCAGTTTCCCTGTCCGGGACAGGGACATTATGAACACTGAAGCTTTCTTT
cdr3_aa: CASSFPVRDRDIMNTEAFF

v_call: TRBV14
j_call: TRBJ2-5
clone_size: NA
d_call: NA
cdr3_nt: TGTGCCAGCAGCCCTGGGACACGGGAGACCCAGTACTTC
cdr3_aa: CASSPGTRETQYF

v_call: TRBV5-4
j_call: TRBJ1-2
clone_size: NA
d_call: NA
cdr3_nt: TGTGCCAGCAGCTTGGGAACGGAGGGAATTTATGGCTACACCTTC
cdr3_aa: CASSLGTEGIYGYTF

v_call: TRBV4-1
j_call: TRBJ1-1
clone_size: few
d_call: NA
cdr3_nt: TGCGCCAGCAGCTCCCGGGGGGGCAGGGGAACCACTGAAGCTTTCTTT
cdr3_aa: CASSSRGGRGTTEAFF

v_call: TRBV7-9
j_call: TRBJ1-3
clone_size: NA
d_call: NA
cdr3_nt: TGTGCCAGCAGCTCCGACAGGCGCTCTGGAAACACCATATATTTT
cdr3_aa: CASSSDRRSGNTIYF

v_call: TRBV30
j_call: TRBJ2-5
clone_size: once
d_call: TRBD2
cdr3_nt: TGTGCCTGGAGTGTAACGTTACCGGGGGGACCCCAAGAGACCCAGTACTTC
cdr3_aa: CAWSVTLPGGPQETQYF

v_call: TRBV30
j_call: TRBJ1-1
clone_size: once
d_call: NA
cdr3_nt: TGTGCCTGGAGTGGGGTACAGATGAACACTGAAGCTTTCTTT
cdr3_aa: CAWSGVQMNTEAFF

v_call: TRBV6-2/TRBV6-3
j_call: TRBJ2-7
clone_size: NA
d_call: TRBD2
cdr3_nt: TGTGCCAGCAGTTATTGGGGAGGGGAGCAGTACTTC
cdr3_aa: CASSYWGGEQYF

v_call: TRBV2
j_call: TRBJ2-2
clone_size: once
d_call: TRBD1
cdr3_nt: TGTGCCAGCGGGGACAGGGGGCGAGAGACCGGGGAGCTGTTTTTT
cdr3_aa: CASGDRGRETGELFF

v_call: TRBV2
j_call: TRBJ2-7
clone_size: NA
d_call: TRBD1
cdr3_nt: TGTGCCAGCACGGACAGGGAAGGAACCTACGAGCAGTACTTC
cdr3_aa: CASTDREGTYEQYF

v_call: TRBV4-1
j_call: TRBJ2-7
clone_size: NA
d_call: TRBD2
cdr3_nt: TGCGCCAGCAGCCAAGACAGACTAGCGGGGTCCTACGAGCAGTACTTC
cdr3_aa: CASSQDRLAGSYEQYF

v_call: TRBV28
j_call: TRBJ1-2
clone_size: NA
d_call: TRBD1
cdr3_nt: TGTGCCAGCAGTCCAGACTTGACAGGGGGCTATGGCTACACCTTC
cdr3_aa: CASSPDLTGGYGYTF

v_call: TRBV28
j_call: TRBJ2-5
clone_size: NA
d_call: TRBD2
cdr3_nt: TGTGCCAGCAGTTTGGGACTAGCGGGGGGGCGGGAGACCCAGTACTTC
cdr3_aa: CASSLGLAGGRETQYF

v_call: TRBV5-4
j_call: TRBJ1-3
clone_size: NA
d_call: NA
cdr3_nt: TGTGCCAGCAGCTTGGAAGCAGGGAAAGGAAACACCATATATTTT
cdr3_aa: CASSLEAGKGNTIYF

v_call: TRBV30
j_call: TRBJ2-7
clone_size: NA
d_call: TRBD1
cdr3_nt: TGTGCCTCCTATCAGGGGGCTGGCGAGCAGTACTTC
cdr3_aa: CASYQGAGEQYF

v_call: TRBV5-1
j_call: TRBJ2-1
clone_size: NA
d_call: NA
cdr3_nt: TGCGCCAGCTCGGGGGACAGACCAGAAAATGAGCAGTTCTTC
cdr3_aa: CASSGDRPENEQFF

v_call: TRBV7-9
j_call: TRBJ1-1
clone_size: NA
d_call: NA
cdr3_nt: TGTGCCAGCTCCTCGCTAGGGGCGAACACTGAAGCTTTCTTT
cdr3_aa: CASSSLGANTEAFF

v_call: TRBV30
j_call: TRBJ1-6
clone_size: few
d_call: NA
cdr3_nt: TGTGCCTGGAAGGAGGGCGCTTCACCCCTCCACTTT
cdr3_aa: CAWKEGASPLHF

v_call: TRBV18
j_call: TRBJ2-5
clone_size: NA
d_call: NA
cdr3_nt: TGTGCCAGCTCAGCCGGGCGGCTAGTCGGACCCGGGGGACAAGAGACCCAGTACTTC
cdr3_aa: CASSAGRLVGPGGQETQYF

v_call: TRBV7-9
j_call: TRBJ2-5
clone_size: NA
d_call: TRBD2
cdr3_nt: TGTGCCAGCAACAAACTAGCGGGGGGCGAGACCCAGTACTTC
cdr3_aa: CASNKLAGGETQYF

v_call: TRBV27
j_call: TRBJ2-7
clone_size: NA
d_call: NA
cdr3_nt: TGTGCCAGCAGTATAAGGACACCCCTCTACGAGCAGTACTTC
cdr3_aa: CASSIRTPLYEQYF

v_call: TRBV7-2
j_call: TRBJ1-2
clone_size: NA
d_call: TRBD1
cdr3_nt: TGTGCCAGCGTGATTTTGGGACAGTTCTATGGCTACACCTTC
cdr3_aa: CASVILGQFYGYTF

v_call: TRBV19
j_call: TRBJ1-2
clone_size: NA
d_call: NA
cdr3_nt: TGTGCCAGTAGTCCGGATAGGGGCCAGGCTGACTACACCTTC
cdr3_aa: CASSPDRGQADYTF

v_call: TRBV11-2
j_call: TRBJ1-4
clone_size: once
d_call: NA
cdr3_nt: TGTGCCAGCAGCCCGGGGGGACTGATTAATGAAAAACTGTTTTTT
cdr3_aa: CASSPGGLINEKLFF

v_call: TRBV2
j_call: TRBJ1-3
clone_size: NA
d_call: TRBD1
cdr3_nt: TGTGCCAGCAGAGGGGGCGCGGGAAACACCATATATTTT
cdr3_aa: CASRGGAGNTIYF

v_call: TRBV9
j_call: TRBJ2-2
clone_size: NA
d_call: NA
cdr3_nt: TGTGCCAGCGGCCCGCGGGGAGTGGAGACCGGGGAGCTGTTTTTT
cdr3_aa: CASGPRGVETGELFF

v_call: TRBV19
j_call: TRBJ2-5
clone_size: NA
d_call: TRBD2
cdr3_nt: TGTGCCAGTAGTATCCCCCGGGGGGGCAAGGAGACCCAGTACTTC
cdr3_aa: CASSIPRGGKETQYF

v_call: TRBV5-4
j_call: TRBJ2-3
clone_size: NA
d_call: NA
cdr3_nt: TGTGCCAGCAGCTCCCCCGGTGTCGGGGGTGGGGATACGCAGTATTTT
cdr3_aa: CASSSPGVGGGDTQYF

v_call: TRBV6-2/TRBV6-3
j_call: TRBJ2-7
clone_size: NA
d_call: TRBD1
cdr3_nt: TGTGCCAGCAGTTACCCGTCCGGGACAGTATCCTACGAGCAGTACTTC
cdr3_aa: CASSYPSGTVSYEQYF

v_call: TRBV9
j_call: TRBJ1-3
clone_size: NA
d_call: NA
cdr3_nt: TGTGCCAGCAGCGTAGGAGGGCCGGCACTCTCTGGAAACACCATATATTTT
cdr3_aa: CASSVGGPALSGNTIYF

v_call: TRBV3-1/TRBV3-2
j_call: TRBJ1-6
clone_size: NA
d_call: NA
cdr3_nt: TGTGCCAGCAGCGGGAGGAGCTATAATTCACCCCTCCACTTT
cdr3_aa: CASSGRSYNSPLHF

v_call: TRBV5-6
j_call: TRBJ2-7
clone_size: NA
d_call: NA
cdr3_nt: TGTGCCAGCAGCTCCCGGGGACTGGGGACCTACGAGCAGTACTTC
cdr3_aa: CASSSRGLGTYEQYF

v_call: TRBV4-1
j_call: TRBJ2-2
clone_size: NA
d_call: NA
cdr3_nt: TGCGCCAGCAGCCAAGAGTCATCCAGGGCCGCCACCGGGGAGCTGTTTTTT
cdr3_aa: CASSQESSRAATGELFF

v_call: TRBV10-3
j_call: TRBJ1-1
clone_size: NA
d_call: TRBD1
cdr3_nt: TGTGCCATCCGGGGCGGGACAGGGGGGGAAGCTTTCTTT
cdr3_aa: CAIRGGTGGEAFF

v_call: TRBV7-2
j_call: TRBJ2-1
clone_size: few
d_call: TRBD2
cdr3_nt: TGTGCCAGCAGCTTAGACGGGGGGGGAAATGAGCAGTTCTTC
cdr3_aa: CASSLDGGGNEQFF

v_call: TRBV11-2
j_call: TRBJ2-7
clone_size: NA
d_call: NA
cdr3_nt: TGTGCCAGCAGCTCTTACGAGCAGTACTTC
cdr3_aa: CASSSYEQYF

v_call: TRBV4-2
j_call: TRBJ2-5
clone_size: NA
d_call: TRBD2
cdr3_nt: TGTGCCAGCAGCCAGCTAGCGGGGGAGAAACAAGAGACCCAGTACTTC
cdr3_aa: CASSQLAGEKQETQYF

v_call: TRBV15
j_call: TRBJ1-5
clone_size: NA
d_call: NA
cdr3_nt: TGTGCCACCAGCACCCCAATAGAGCATTTT
cdr3_aa: CATSTPIEHF